The TCR beta chain under discussion was sequenced for a study of T cell responses to AZD1222 COVID-19 vaccine listed by TCRdb under 2021. Describing the broader study: A total of around 240 trial participants underwent TCR sequencing, of whom about 210 had received two doses of AZD1222 and around 26 had received two doses of the MenACWY control vaccine. Trial participants were enrolled into age subgroups of 18-55, 56-69 and 70-plus years, which contained 148, 28 and 57 TCR-sequenced participants, respectively. The paper's findings and limits, for the study overall: Reportedly, almost half of the unique spike-specific TCRs recognized epitopes lying outside the regions that are mutated in the B.1.351 and B.1.1.7 variants. The 56-69-year group was small, and its depth increase did not reach significance, likely because of low power. Conclusions about previously exposed vaccinees are limited because only five to seven AZD1222 recipients were SARS-CoV-2 seropositive at baseline. CD4 TCRs associated with the vaccine covered the entire spike protein, and the dominant responses were in regions 160-218 and 743-854. After two AZD1222 doses, both the breadth and the depth of spike-specific TCRs were significantly higher than at day 0 and than in MenACWY recipients. Because no day 14 peak-response samples were available, repertoires were characterized only after the peak T cell response. Participants were mostly white British, with more females than males. The authors suggested clonal diversity may have been underestimated.

The time point tag for this specimen amounts to: about 28 days (+/-7) after the second vaccine dose. AZD1222 recipients with second doses at about 4 weeks or about 12 weeks were pooled, because spike-specific TCR depth and breadth did not differ between schedules. The vaccinee samples were drawn from two UK trials, COV001 and COV002, one of which was a single-blind randomized controlled phase 2/3 trial testing AZD1222 (ChAdOx1 nCoV-19) in healthy adults. Trial participant PBMC samples were collected at day 0 and day 28 after the second dose for TCRbeta chain sequencing. Concerning this clone itself: The clone's antigen remains unknown. No base qualities exist here, and no much larger clone lies one base off it.

The CDR3 regions of human TCRbeta chains were analyzed by immunosequencing. In the paper's pipeline: TCRs in the repertoires were matched against a reference library of SARS-CoV-2-specific TCRs that had been generated with the MIRA antigen-specificity platform. Breadth was defined as the fraction of unique TCRs that were SARS-CoV-2-associated, and depth was defined as the fraction of total T cells that were SARS-CoV-2-associated. Using the MIRA data, every spike-specific TCR was mapped to the spike region that the TCR reacted to and assigned to either a CD4 or a CD8 class. Log10-transformed breadth and depth values were compared by one-way ANOVA with Sidak's multiple comparisons tests. TCRdb's version of the immuneACCESS table is confined to in-frame rearrangements and falls short of the full clone set. An unresolved V gene accounts for under half of the shortfall where checked; the remainder is of unknown origin. Clone size and the V and J calls come from that table; the DNA yielded D and trimming. The sample contains about 180,000 clones, 70% to 90% of them found a single time. The top ten clonotypes cover under 14% of the sample.

The TCR comes from an adult who received the AZD1222 COVID-19 vaccine. The sequencing used peripheral blood, collected 28 days after the second AZD1222 dose.

The base sequence is TGTGCCAGCAGCTTAACAGTAGGGAGGCCCCAGCATTTT. It codes for CASSLTVGRPQHF. Recombination joined TRBV7-2 with TRBJ1-5; the D gene is not confidently resolved. The CDR3 sequence holds 13 residues, the cysteine and phenylalanine included. The kept DNA is CDR3 alone, 39 bases in frame from the first base. According to the germline V gene, CDR1 reads SGHTA and CDR2 reads FQGNSA. Trimming costs V 2 bases and J 9 bases, and their ends lie 11 bases apart. Extended through the reference TRBV7-2 and TRBJ1-5 proteins, this CDR3 yields the full variable domain: GAGVSQSPSNKVTEKGKDVELRCDPISGHTALYWYRQSLGQGLEFLIYFQGNSAPDKSGLPSDRFSAERTGGSVSTLTIQRTQQEDSAVYLCASSLTVGRPQHFGDGTRLSIL.